The 15 T cell receptor beta chains reported below all come from one sample, sequenced in a study of identical twins. MiXCR, applied by TCRdb to the 5' RACE reads, yields one record per CDR3 protein. The repertoire holds some 710,000 distinct CDR3 sequences, with around 6% as singletons. Sequencing used naive T cells sorted from blood. The source of these receptors is a man aged 18 to 29 in good health.

A few counts support this clonotype. The genes are TRBV30 and TRBJ2-6; no clear D. V was trimmed by 1 base and J by 2 bases, leaving 0 bases between them. The CDR3 loop spans 12 amino acids. Germline lookup yields CDR1 GTSNPN and CDR2 SVGIG (reference sequence). The CDR3 loop reads CAWSAGANVLTF. The CDR3 DNA sequence: TGTGCCTGGAGTGCTGGGGCCAACGTCCTGACTTTC.

The genes are TRBV12-3 or TRBV12-4 and TRBJ1-4; D remains unclear. Trimming cost V 5 bases and J 5 bases, with 15 bases left between them. The CDR3 is 15 amino acids. The CDR3 coding sequence is TGTGCCAGCAGTACCGACGCCCAGTCGAATGAAAAACTGTTTTTT. Residues: CASSTDAQSNEKLFF.

This clonotype has a count of ten or more. This chain joins TRBV5-1 and TRBJ2-1; 9 nucleotides align to TRBD2. This CDR3 is 16 amino acids long. Germline V gene data show CDR1 as SGHRS and CDR2 as YFSETQ. The junction had 9 bases not matched to a gene; V was cut back by 1 base and J by 7 bases. DNA for the CDR3: TGCGCCAGCAGCTTGCCGGCGGGAGGGACTTATAATGAGCAGTTCTTC. As protein: CASSLPAGGTYNEQFF.

This clonotype was seen a few times. The CDR3 here is CASSGGTGGMETQYF. CDR3 in DNA: TGCGCCAGCAGCGGGGGGACAGGGGGAATGGAGACCCAGTACTTC. This sequence joins TRBV5-1 and TRBJ2-5; 11 nucleotides line up with TRBD1. CDR1 and CDR2 from the germline V gene are SGHRS and YFSETQ. After removal of 4 bases from V and 5 bases from J, the junction contained 7 bases not matched to a gene. The CDR3 contains 15 residues.

This clonotype has at least ten counts. J is TRBJ2-2 and V is TRBV12-3 or TRBV12-4; TRBD2 agrees at 8 bases. The length of the CDR3 is 15 residues. J gave up 3 bases and V 6 bases, and 6 bases lay outside the gene matches. The CDR3, as DNA: TGTGCCAGCAGGTTGCGGGAGGATTACACCGGGGAGCTGTTTTTT. It yields the protein CASRLREDYTGELFF.

At least ten counts were recorded for this clonotype. This chain links TRBV10-3 with TRBJ2-7; unclear D gene. The CDR3 length is 13 residues. The germline V and J ends were trimmed by 1 base and 0 bases, with 4 bases remaining between them. In germline, CDR1 is ENHRY, CDR2 SYGVKD. The CDR3 sequence: CAISEYSSYEQYV. The DNA for the CDR3 is TGTGCCATCAGTGAGTACTCCTCCTACGAGCAGTACGTC.

There are a few counts of this clonotype. This chain links TRBV5-1 with TRBJ2-1, with unresolved D. Trimming left V 4 bases short and J 5 bases short, with 7 bases between. The CDR3 contains 12 residues. From germline, CDR1 is SGHRS and CDR2 YFSETQ. This CDR3 is CASSPNNNEQFF. The DNA for the CDR3 is TGCGCCAGCAGCCCAAATAACAATGAGCAGTTCTTC.

At least ten counts were recorded for this clonotype. The chain recombines TRBV21-1 with TRBJ2-3; the table's TRBD2 call for D was not verified on the DNA. TRBV21-1 is flagged as a pseudogene. The CDR3 extends over 16 amino acids. CDR3: CASSPTSGPSTDTQYF. Written as DNA, the CDR3 is TGTGCCAGCAGCCCGACGTCGGGCCCCAGCACAGATACGCAGTATTTT.

This clonotype was recorded many times. This rearrangement joins TRBV24-1 to TRBJ2-1; 11 bases are shared with TRBD2. The trim removed 3 bases at V and 6 bases at J, leaving 15 bases unmatched. Per the germline V gene, CDR1 is KGHDR and CDR2 is SFDVKD. The CDR3 extends over 19 amino acids. The DNA for the CDR3 is TGTGCCACCAGTGATACCGGGACTAGCGGAACAAAGCGCCCCAATGAGCAGTTCTTC. Amino acids: CATSDTGTSGTKRPNEQFF.

The table lists this clonotype with a few counts. The chain recombines TRBV6-5 with TRBJ2-1, with 14 bases that match TRBD2. The junction had 6 bases not matched to a gene; V was cut back by 4 bases and J by 7 bases. The germline CDR1 and CDR2 sequences are MNHEY and SVGAGI. This CDR3 is 16 amino acids long. Here the CDR3 DNA reads TGTGCCAGCAGTTGGCCGGGACTAGCGGGAGTGAATGAGCAGTTCTTC. Its translation is CASSWPGLAGVNEQFF.

This clonotype occurred a few times. The chain employs TRBV29-1 and TRBJ2-5; the D gene is possibly TRBD1 (6 bases). Germline-derived CDR1 and CDR2 are SQVTM and ANQGSEA. The CDR3 extends over 12 amino acids. V lost 8 bases and J 3 bases, leaving 13 bases between the germline ends. CDR3 protein: CSTQGRKETQYF. The CDR3 bases are TGCAGCACACAGGGTCGTAAAGAGACCCAGTACTTC.

This chain joins TRBV6-4 and TRBJ2-4; D possibly matches TRBD1 or TRBD2 (5 bases each). Germline V gives CDR1 MRHNA, CDR2 SNTAGT. The CDR3 sequence is 15 residues long. V was clipped by 6 bases and J by 0 bases, with 12 bases between them. CDR3 protein: CASRPRGLAKNIQYF. In DNA form, the CDR3 reads TGTGCCAGCAGGCCTCGGGGCCTAGCCAAAAACATTCAGTACTTC.

The chain links TRBV4-1 to TRBJ2-1, with TRBD2 matching 12 bases. After removal of 0 bases from V and 8 bases from J, the junction contained 23 bases not matched to a gene. The CDR3 totals 22 residues. CDR1 and CDR2 (germline): MGHRA, YSYEKL. CDR3 bases: TGCGCCAGCAGCCAAGATTCCGGCCCGGGGACCCTGACTAGCGGGAGTACGTATGAGCAGTTCTTC. Its translation: CASSQDSGPGTLTSGSTYEQFF.

V gene TRBV7-2 combines with J gene TRBJ2-7; D unclear. Trimming removed 7 bases from V and 2 bases from J, with 12 bases in between. Germline V CDR1 and CDR2: SGHTA, FQGNSA. This CDR3 contains 13 residues. CDR3 in amino acids: CASNFPETYEQYF. The DNA of the CDR3 is TGTGCCAGCAACTTCCCCGAAACCTACGAGCAGTACTTC.

CDR3 coding DNA: TGTGCCAGCAGCAAAGACCGGGTCCTCGGCCCCTACGAGCAGTACGTC. This encodes CASSKDRVLGPYEQYV. V and J are TRBV21-1 and TRBJ2-7; TRBD2 reflects the table's D call only, with no check against the DNA. TRBV21-1 is termed a pseudogene. The CDR3 is 16 amino acids.